The rows below give T cell receptor beta chains drawn from one sample of a study of cytomegalovirus exposure and HLA in healthy donors. The protocol was immunoSEQ multiplex PCR, while the TCRdb copy is restricted to in-frame clones and leaves out a portion. The ten most abundant clones cover 3% to 4% of a sample with roughly 62,000 clones. The sample comprised PBMCs. The receptor set was obtained from a male donor in good health and CMV-seronegative. Both conserved end residues are part of each CDR3. D genes are given only for firm matches.

cdr3_aa: CASSLGGSTDTQYF
cdr3_nt: TGTGCCAGCAGCCTCGGGGGGAGCACAGATACGCAGTATTTT
j_call: TRBJ2-3
v_call: TRBV6-5
d_call: TRBD2

cdr3_aa: CATQGVDSLYGYTF
cdr3_nt: TGTGCCACTCAGGGCGTCGACAGTTTATATGGCTACACCTTC
j_call: TRBJ1-2
v_call: TRBV28
d_call: NA

cdr3_aa: CASSTGFASLSGANVLTF
cdr3_nt: TGCGCCAGCAGCACAGGGTTCGCGAGTTTATCGGGGGCCAACGTCCTGACTTTC
j_call: TRBJ2-6
v_call: TRBV5-1
d_call: NA

cdr3_aa: CASSLVAGPSGNTIYF
cdr3_nt: TGTGCCAGCAGCTTAGTCGCAGGGCCCTCTGGAAACACCATATATTTT
j_call: TRBJ1-3
v_call: TRBV7-9
d_call: NA

cdr3_aa: CAGSERDRVHNEQFF
cdr3_nt: TGTGCCGGGAGTGAGAGGGACAGGGTCCACAATGAGCAGTTCTTC
j_call: TRBJ2-1
v_call: TRBV30
d_call: TRBD1

cdr3_aa: CASGGGNYGYTF
cdr3_nt: TGTGCCAGCGGCGGGGGGAACTATGGCTACACCTTC
j_call: TRBJ1-2
v_call: TRBV6-5
d_call: NA

cdr3_aa: CASSRNRGASSGNTIYF
cdr3_nt: TGTGCCAGCAGCCGAAACAGGGGAGCGAGCTCTGGAAACACCATATATTTT
j_call: TRBJ1-3
v_call: TRBV5-8
d_call: TRBD1

cdr3_aa: CASRPTGGNQPQHF
cdr3_nt: TGCGCCAGCAGACCGACAGGGGGCAATCAGCCCCAGCATTTT
j_call: TRBJ1-5
v_call: TRBV4-3
d_call: TRBD1

cdr3_aa: CASSTGDYSNQPQHF
cdr3_nt: TGTGCCAGCAGTACAGGAGATTATAGCAATCAGCCCCAGCATTTT
j_call: TRBJ1-5
v_call: TRBV7-8
d_call: NA

cdr3_aa: CACKSSSYNEQFF
cdr3_nt: TGTGCCTGTAAGAGTAGCTCCTACAATGAGCAGTTCTTC
j_call: TRBJ2-1
v_call: TRBV30
d_call: NA

cdr3_aa: CAIRSTGHYGYTF
cdr3_nt: TGTGCCATCAGGTCAACAGGCCACTATGGCTACACCTTC
j_call: TRBJ1-2
v_call: TRBV10-3
d_call: NA

cdr3_aa: CASSQVEQAGGAETQYF
cdr3_nt: TGCGCCAGCAGCCAAGTTGAACAAGCGGGAGGGGCAGAGACCCAGTACTTC
j_call: TRBJ2-5
v_call: TRBV4-3
d_call: TRBD2

cdr3_aa: CASSVARSGGVVFF
cdr3_nt: TGTGCCAGCAGCGTAGCCCGGAGCGGGGGGGTCGTGTTCTTC
j_call: TRBJ2-1
v_call: TRBV9
d_call: TRBD2

cdr3_aa: CAWGDTSYTF
cdr3_nt: TGTGCCTGGGGCGACACAAGCTACACCTTC
j_call: TRBJ1-2
v_call: TRBV30
d_call: NA

cdr3_aa: CASSSPAGGYNEQFF
cdr3_nt: TGTGCCAGCAGCTCCCCCGCGGGGGGCTACAATGAGCAGTTCTTC
j_call: TRBJ2-1
v_call: TRBV7-9
d_call: TRBD2

cdr3_aa: CASSSGTGDYEQYF
cdr3_nt: TGCGCCAGCAGCTCTGGGACAGGCGACTACGAGCAGTACTTC
j_call: TRBJ2-7
v_call: TRBV5-1
d_call: TRBD1

cdr3_aa: CASSSRLAGGGNEQFF
cdr3_nt: TGTGCCAGCAGTTCCCGACTAGCGGGAGGGGGAAATGAGCAGTTCTTC
j_call: TRBJ2-1
v_call: TRBV27
d_call: TRBD2

cdr3_aa: CAWNWDRGSNGYTF
cdr3_nt: TGTGCCTGGAACTGGGACAGGGGATCCAATGGCTACACCTTC
j_call: TRBJ1-2
v_call: TRBV30
d_call: TRBD1

cdr3_aa: CASSLFPVYEQYF
cdr3_nt: TGTGCCAGCAGCTTGTTCCCTGTCTACGAGCAGTACTTC
j_call: TRBJ2-7
v_call: TRBV5-6
d_call: NA

cdr3_aa: CAWDRGHEQFF
cdr3_nt: TGTGCCTGGGACAGGGGTCATGAGCAGTTCTTC
j_call: TRBJ2-1
v_call: TRBV30
d_call: TRBD1

cdr3_aa: CASSLGRGNTGELFF
cdr3_nt: TGTGCCAGCAGCTTAGGCAGGGGTAACACCGGGGAGCTGTTTTTT
j_call: TRBJ2-2
v_call: TRBV7-6
d_call: NA

cdr3_aa: CASAPPNPGDTPEAFF
cdr3_nt: TGTGCCAGCGCACCACCGAATCCAGGGGACACTCCTGAAGCTTTCTTT
j_call: TRBJ1-1
v_call: TRBV18
d_call: NA

cdr3_aa: CASSPRIAGGTDKQYF
cdr3_nt: TGTGCCAGCTCACCGCGGATAGCGGGGGGCACAGATAAGCAGTATTTT
j_call: TRBJ2-3
v_call: TRBV18
d_call: TRBD2

cdr3_aa: CASSFTYRTGRHEQYF
cdr3_nt: TGCGCCAGCAGCTTCACTTACCGGACAGGGAGGCACGAGCAGTACTTC
j_call: TRBJ2-7
v_call: TRBV5-1
d_call: TRBD1

cdr3_aa: CASSFQSGNTGELFF
cdr3_nt: TGTGCCAGCAGCTTCCAATCCGGGAACACCGGGGAGCTGTTTTTT
j_call: TRBJ2-2
v_call: TRBV7-2
d_call: NA

cdr3_aa: CASSLLLAGGTDTQYF
cdr3_nt: TGTGCCAGCAGCTTATTACTAGCGGGAGGCACAGATACGCAGTATTTT
j_call: TRBJ2-3
v_call: TRBV5-4
d_call: TRBD2

cdr3_aa: CASSFRVDEQYF
cdr3_nt: TGTGCCAGCAGTTTCAGGGTCGATGAGCAGTACTTC
j_call: TRBJ2-7
v_call: TRBV28
d_call: NA

cdr3_aa: CASSFSQASYEQYF
cdr3_nt: TGTGCCAGCAGCTTTTCACAGGCCTCCTACGAGCAGTACTTC
j_call: TRBJ2-7
v_call: TRBV5-8
d_call: NA

cdr3_aa: CASSMEGVNEKLFF
cdr3_nt: TGTGCCAGCAGTATGGAAGGAGTTAATGAAAAACTGTTTTTT
j_call: TRBJ1-4
v_call: TRBV28
d_call: NA

cdr3_aa: CASSQDNEAFF
cdr3_nt: TGCGCCAGCAGCCAAGATAATGAAGCTTTCTTT
j_call: TRBJ1-1
v_call: TRBV4-1
d_call: NA

cdr3_aa: CASSKQGSTEAFF
cdr3_nt: TGTGCCAGCAGCAAACAGGGCAGCACTGAAGCTTTCTTT
j_call: TRBJ1-1
v_call: TRBV6-6
d_call: NA

cdr3_aa: CASSVGTGMNTEAFF
cdr3_nt: TGTGCCAGCAGCGTAGGGACAGGCATGAACACTGAAGCTTTCTTT
j_call: TRBJ1-1
v_call: TRBV9
d_call: TRBD1

cdr3_aa: CASSKGRTEAYEQYF
cdr3_nt: TGTGCCAGCAGCAAAGGACGGACAGAGGCCTACGAGCAGTACTTC
j_call: TRBJ2-7
v_call: TRBV21-1
d_call: NA

cdr3_aa: CASSLNWRTDKQYF
cdr3_nt: TGTGCCAGCAGCTTAAACTGGCGCACAGATAAGCAGTATTTT
j_call: TRBJ2-3
v_call: TRBV11-2
d_call: NA

cdr3_aa: CASSLGDRAGELFF
cdr3_nt: TGTGCCAGCAGCTTGGGGGACAGGGCCGGGGAGCTGTTTTTT
j_call: TRBJ2-2
v_call: TRBV5-6
d_call: TRBD1

cdr3_aa: CASSPLASYEQYF
cdr3_nt: TGTGCCAGCAGCCCGCTCGCCAGCTACGAGCAGTACTTC
j_call: TRBJ2-7
v_call: TRBV5-5
d_call: NA

cdr3_aa: CASGFGTGMRNSPLHF
cdr3_nt: TGTGCTAGTGGTTTTGGGACAGGGATGAGGAATTCACCCCTCCACTTT
j_call: TRBJ1-6
v_call: TRBV12-5
d_call: TRBD1